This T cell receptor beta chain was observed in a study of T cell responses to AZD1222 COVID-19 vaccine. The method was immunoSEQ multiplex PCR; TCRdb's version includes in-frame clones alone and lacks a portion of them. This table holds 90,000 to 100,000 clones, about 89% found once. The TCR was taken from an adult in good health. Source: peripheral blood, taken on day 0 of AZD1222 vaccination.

CDR3 region: CASSQGQSGEKLFF. The CDR3 nucleotides are TGTGCCAGCAGCCAAGGACAAAGTGGTGAAAAACTGTTTTTT. The genes are TRBV4-2 and TRBJ1-4; D is unclear. The CDR3 loop spans 14 amino acids. Germline loops: CDR1 LGHNA, CDR2 YNFKEQ. Deletions cut 1 base from V and 7 bases from J, with 10 bases between.